The 22 T cell receptor beta chains listed next were all sequenced from one sample in a study of blood T cell repertoires in COVID-19. Measured with immunoSEQ multiplex PCR; TCRdb has only the in-frame clones, and not every one. There are 70,000 to 85,000 clones in the sample; more than 65% occur only once, and approximately 12% lies in the top ten. The specimen was peripheral blood. These receptors came from an elderly man with acute or convalescent COVID-19.

The CDR3 reads CASSPGQGYYEQYF. CDR3 sequence (DNA): TGTGCCAGCTCACCAGGACAGGGTTACTACGAGCAGTACTTC. This rearrangement joins TRBV18 to TRBJ2-7; 8 nucleotides agree with TRBD1. The germline CDR1 and CDR2 sequences are KGHSH and LQKENI. With 2 bases clipped from V and 3 bases from J, the junction kept 3 bases outside the gene matches. This CDR3 is built from 14 residues.

V usage is TRBV7-3 and J usage is TRBJ2-3; maybe TRBD1 (6 bases). V was clipped by 1 base and J by 3 bases, with 8 bases between them. The length of the CDR3 is 14 residues. Germline values: CDR1 SGHTA, CDR2 FQGTGA. CDR3 amino acids: CASSLRTVTDTQYF. CDR3 DNA sequence: TGTGCCAGCAGCTTAAGGACAGTTACAGATACGCAGTATTTT.

The J gene is TRBJ2-3, the V gene TRBV4-2; the match to TRBD2 covers 8 bases. Germline lookup yields CDR1 LGHNA and CDR2 YNFKEQ. V dropped 4 bases and J dropped 4; count of bases not matched to a gene: 10. This CDR3 is built from 16 residues. Here the CDR3 DNA reads TGTGCCAGCAGCCCGCAGGTTAGGCGGGGGGCAGATACGCAGTATTTT. Protein sequence: CASSPQVRRGADTQYF.

The chain couples TRBV7-9 to TRBJ2-5; D call uncertain. V was shortened by 4 bases and J by 10 bases, with 13 bases between the two germline ends. The CDR3 contains 12 residues. The germline V gene encodes CDR1 SEHNR and CDR2 FQNEAQ (reference sequence). The CDR3 sequence is CASSSLGPVQYF. CDR3 nucleotide sequence: TGTGCCAGCAGCTCCCTGGGCCCAGTCCAGTACTTC.

The chain recombines TRBV2 with TRBJ1-1; 7 nucleotides align to TRBD1. With 5 bases clipped from V and 1 base from J, the junction kept 10 bases outside the gene matches. The germline V gene has CDR1 SNHLY and CDR2 FYNNEI. The CDR3 totals 16 residues. Here the CDR3 DNA reads TGTGCCAGCAGTCTTGCAAGACAGGGAACGAACACTGAAGCTTTCTTT. It is translated as CASSLARQGTNTEAFF. Based on the CDR3 plus reference TRBV2 and TRBJ1-1, the full variable domain is EPEVTQTPSHQVTQMGQEVILRCVPISNHLYFYWYRQILGQKVEFLVSFYNNEISEKSEIFDDQFSVERPDGSNFTLKIRSTKLEDSAMYFCASSLARQGTNTEAFFGQGTRLTVV.

The genes are TRBV30 and TRBJ2-3; D may be TRBD1 (5 bases). V lost 0 bases and J lost 2, with 12 bases in between. This CDR3 region has 15 residues. Looked up from germline, CDR1 is GTSNPN and CDR2 is SVGIG (reference sequence). The CDR3 loop is CAWSVLDSSTDTQYF. The DNA for the CDR3 is TGTGCCTGGAGTGTCTTAGACAGTTCCACAGATACGCAGTATTTT.

About this clone itself: A read error may account for a junction end that differs from germline. The rearrangement joins TRBV7-7 to TRBJ2-5; perhaps TRBD1 as D (6 bases). CDR3 length: 15 residues. CDR1 SSHAT and CDR2 FNYEAQ come from the germline V gene (reference sequence). CDR3 sequence: CASSPSRDNQETQYF. CDR3 coding DNA: TGTGCTAGCAGCCCGTCCCGGGACAACCAAGAGACCCAGTACTTC.

This clone was seen once. The chain uses TRBV4-1 and TRBJ1-5, with D unclear. The V gene's germline CDR1 is MGHRA and CDR2 YSYEKL. V lost 0 bases and J 6 bases, leaving 6 bases between the germline ends. The CDR3 has 13 amino acids. The CDR3 is CASSQDFGQPQHF. The CDR3 DNA reads TGCGCCAGCAGCCAAGATTTCGGTCAGCCCCAGCATTTT.

The chain couples TRBV7-6 to TRBJ1-4; no definite D call. CDR1 is SGHVS and CDR2 is FNYEAQ in the germline V gene. The germline V and J ends were trimmed by 1 base and 4 bases, with 10 bases remaining between them. The length of the CDR3 is 15 residues. The CDR3 loop is CASSLVQLLNEKLFF. The CDR3 DNA is TGTGCCAGCAGCTTAGTCCAATTACTTAATGAAAAACTGTTTTTT.

In its sample, this clone was seen a few times. The chain links TRBV11-2 to TRBJ1-1; D possibly corresponds to TRBD1 (6 bases). The CDR3 loop spans 13 amino acids. Germline loops: CDR1 SGHAT, CDR2 FQNNGV. Trimming cost V 3 bases and J 5 bases, with 10 bases left between them. The CDR3 DNA sequence: TGTGCCAGCAGCTTCGCCGGACAGACTGAAGCTTTCTTT. Translating it yields CASSFAGQTEAFF.

The chain has TRBV29-1 and TRBJ2-3, with 8 bases lining up with TRBD1. CDR3 size: 14 residues. From germline, CDR1 is SQVTM and CDR2 ANQGSEA. Trimming took 7 bases from V and 0 from J; bases not matched to a gene: 6. The CDR3 is CSGWTGISTDTQYF. The CDR3 DNA reads TGCAGCGGATGGACAGGGATTAGCACAGATACGCAGTATTTT.

The chain couples TRBV19 to TRBJ2-7, with D perhaps matching TRBD1 (6 bases). There are 12 residues in the CDR3. Per germline, CDR1 LNHDA and CDR2 SQIVND (reference sequence). Trimming left V 5 bases short and J 1 base short, with 6 bases between. The CDR3 sequence: CASSDRSYEQYF. The CDR3 DNA sequence: TGTGCCAGTAGTGACAGGTCCTACGAGCAGTACTTC.

The chain uses TRBV2 and TRBJ1-1; maybe TRBD1 (5 bases). With 8 bases removed from V and 1 base from J, the gap between germline ends came to 14 bases. This CDR3 comprises 14 residues. Per the germline V gene, CDR1 is SNHLY and CDR2 is FYNNEI. This CDR3 reads CASGTGKTNTEAFF. CDR3 nucleotides: TGTGCCAGCGGAACAGGCAAAACGAACACTGAAGCTTTCTTT. The full variable domain, with the rest looked up from reference TRBV2 and TRBJ1-1, is EPEVTQTPSHQVTQMGQEVILRCVPISNHLYFYWYRQILGQKVEFLVSFYNNEISEKSEIFDDQFSVERPDGSNFTLKIRSTKLEDSAMYFCASGTGKTNTEAFFGQGTRLTVV.

The chain recombines TRBV3-1 (or the pseudogene TRBV3-2) with TRBJ2-1; D may be TRBD2 (6 bases). The CDR3 sequence is 14 residues long. Trimming took 0 bases from V and 10 from J, leaving 13 bases between them. From germline, CDR1 is LGHDT and CDR2 YNNKEL (reference sequence). The CDR3 loop reads CASSQDLTAGEQFF. The CDR3 region has the DNA TGTGCCAGCAGCCAAGATCTAACGGCGGGGGAGCAGTTCTTC.

V is TRBV5-1 and J is TRBJ2-1; D remains ambiguous. Germline V CDR1 and CDR2: SGHRS, YFSETQ. V lost 0 bases, J lost 2 bases, and 12 bases lay in between. There are 16 residues in the CDR3. The CDR3 sequence is CASSLAGSPPYNEQFF. The CDR3 nucleotides are TGCGCCAGCAGCTTGGCCGGTTCTCCTCCCTACAATGAGCAGTTCTTC.

V is TRBV2 and J is TRBJ1-5; 7 positions match TRBD1. Germline values: CDR1 SNHLY, CDR2 FYNNEI. This CDR3 spans 14 amino acids. V was clipped by 5 bases and J by 3 bases; unmatched bases: 4. CDR3 DNA: TGTGCCAGCAGTCGACAGGGTAACAATCAGCCCCAGCATTTT. It yields the protein CASSRQGNNQPQHF.

This clone came up once. The genes are TRBV27 and TRBJ2-7; 10 bases align to TRBD2. Germline V gene sequence: CDR1 MNHEY, CDR2 SMNVEV (reference sequence). Losses at the gene ends were 5 bases for V and 4 bases for J; bases not matched to a gene: 14. The CDR3 has 17 residues. CDR3 bases: TGTGCCAGCAGTCCCCTTTTTAGAGCGGGGGGGAAATACGAGCAGTACTTC. Translated, it gives CASSPLFRAGGKYEQYF.

The chain is built from TRBV6-6 and TRBJ1-6; 10 positions match TRBD1. The CDR3 covers 13 residues. Trimming cost V 10 bases and J 10 bases; bases outside gene matches: 7. Germline CDR1 MNHNY, CDR2 SVGAGI (reference sequence). CDR3 region: CATQTGGASPLHF. The CDR3 nucleotides are TGTGCCACTCAGACAGGGGGCGCGTCACCCCTCCACTTT.

The J gene is TRBJ2-3, the V gene TRBV7-9; D unclear. CDR3 length: 14 amino acids. The germline V gene has CDR1 SEHNR and CDR2 FQNEAQ (reference sequence). Between the trimmed V and J ends, which lost 7 bases and 0 bases, there was a span of 11 bases. The CDR3 DNA follows: TGTGCCAGCACCTGGAGTTCTAGCACAGATACGCAGTATTTT. Amino acids: CASTWSSSTDTQYF.

The V gene is TRBV4-1, the J gene TRBJ1-1; 9 bases match TRBD1. This CDR3 is built from 16 residues. Germline-derived CDR1 and CDR2 are MGHRA and YSYEKL. V gave up 4 bases and J gave up 4 bases; unmatched junction bases: 10. The CDR3 DNA follows: TGCGCCAGCAGCCCGGGACAGGGCGGAGTGGCCACTGAAGCTTTCTTT. It is translated as CASSPGQGGVATEAFF.

The chain couples TRBV7-8 to TRBJ1-2; TRBD1 might be the D (5 bases). The length of the CDR3 is 15 residues. Germline-derived CDR1 and CDR2 are SGHVS and FQNEAQ. Trimming cost V 1 base and J 3 bases, with 12 bases left between them. The CDR3 region has the DNA TGTGCCAGCAGCTTAGGCCGACAGAGGCACTATGGCTACACCTTC. Translation gives CASSLGRQRHYGYTF.

For this clone: A junction boundary mismatches the germline segment, possibly from a read error. CDR3 protein: CASSLFGSQVLIF. The CDR3 coding sequence is TGTGCCAGCAGTTTATTTGGCTCACAGGTCCTTATTTTT. This rearrangement joins TRBV27 to TRBJ1-4; D possibly corresponds to TRBD1 (5 bases). The CDR3 spans 13 residues. Per the germline V gene, CDR1 is MNHEY and CDR2 is SMNVEV (reference sequence).